The source of this T cell receptor (beta chain) is a study of T-cell memory formation after mild COVID-19 (dated by TCRdb to about 2021). Regarding the complete study: Most TCR sequence clusters were specific to one of the two donors. Longitudinal TCRalpha and TCRbeta repertoire sequencing tracked T-cell clones expanding and contracting after mild COVID-19 in a couple of donors. The cohort comprised two young, previously healthy adult volunteers, one female and one male.

As concerns this clonotype: Its antigen has not been determined. Per-base quality was not reported, and no clone a single base away is much larger than it.

Trimming leaves V shorter by 2 bases and J shorter by 6 bases, with the junction holding 2 bases beyond the gene matches. The cysteine opens and the phenylalanine closes a CDR3 of 13 amino acids. Only CDR3 DNA is held: 39 bases, read in frame from base 1. CDR1 and CDR2, per the germline V gene, are SGHRS and YFSETQ. Sequenced on an Illumina NovaSeq 6000. Using 5'RACE with constant-segment primers, TCRalpha and TCRbeta cDNA libraries were constructed, with sample barcodes and unique molecular identifiers added in the process. RNA was extracted from every sample with Trizol reagent. Libraries were amplified in two PCR steps, with a second sample barcode and Illumina TruSeq adapters added in the second step. Sequencing of libraries was performed on an Illumina NovaSeq with 2 x 150 bp paired-end reads. On the study's bioinformatics: With migec v1.2.7, reads were demultiplexed and then collapsed into UMI-guided consensus sequences. With mixcr v2.1.11, UMI consensuses were aligned to TRA and TRB V and J templates and assembled into clonotypes. Clonotypes were classified as expanded or contracted when called significant by both edgeR and NoisET, with noise models trained on biological replicates. For edgeR calls, the thresholds were a false discovery rate-adjusted p below 0.01 and a log2 fold-change of 1. As an exploratory analysis of dynamics, PCA with hierarchical clustering was applied to max-normalized trajectories of the 1000 most abundant clonotypes. Each responding clone was given a CD4 or CD8 phenotype based on the CD4+ and CD8+ repertoires, which had been sequenced separately. TCRdb ran its own pipeline on the public reads, namely fastp trimming at Q25 and MiXCR clone calling, and kept in-frame beta chains. Identical CDR3 protein sequences are pooled into one entry, listed with their most common genes and DNA. None of the V and J calls come from the authors' own analysis; TCRdb made them. The sample yields some 300,000 distinct CDR3 sequences; roughly 19% were counted once. The top ten clones comprise under 25% of the sample.

PBMCs were isolated by Ficoll-Paque density gradient centrifugation. Study-level results and caveats: Contracting CD4+ clones appeared mostly in the CM and EM memory subsets, whereas CD8+ clones were enriched in EMRA. The detection of some responding clones in pre-infection memory suggests that pre-existing cross-reactive memory T cells joined the SARS-CoV-2 response. Only a couple of mild cases were covered by the study, and larger cohorts that include severe cases with pre-infection samples were considered necessary. Clones contracting from day 15 to 85 had balanced CD4/CD8 phenotypes, while a second wave expanding from day 15 to 37 was biased towards CD4+. Whether the second-wave clones peaking on day 37 were SARS-CoV-2 specific was not confirmed.

The receptor chain draws on TRBV5-1 and TRBJ2-1; TRBD1 lines up with 7 middle nucleotides. Material: PBMCs or a T cell subset sorted from them (not recorded which). This receptor was taken from a man younger than 35 who had mild COVID-19 (a few samples of this study predate the infection). The sample titles of this study are shuffled in the database, so cell type and time point are left out; the donor was told from shared clones. CDR3 sequence: CASSFEGANEQFF. The nucleotide sequence is TGCGCCAGCAGCTTCGAGGGGGCCAATGAGCAGTTCTTC.